The 21 T cell receptor beta chains reported below all come from one sample, sequenced in a study of T cells in Graves' hyperthyroidism and ophthalmopathy. The TCR beta CDR3 regions underwent amplification using RNA transcripts as the source. The primer set for the first-round RT-PCR of the TCR CDR3 was HTBI. TCRdb recomputed calls from the multiplex PCR reads with MiXCR, one row per CDR3 protein. The data hold about 200,000 distinct CDR3 sequences, with 17% observed a single time. The sequenced material came from blood. All receptors come from a woman between 50 and 59 years old with Graves' hyperthyroidism.

The table lists this clonotype with a few counts. The CDR3 region is CASSFRTGVYNSPLHF. CDR3 nucleotides: TGTGCCAGCAGCTTCCGGACAGGGGTCTATAATTCACCCCTCCACTTT. The chain joins TRBV11-3 to TRBJ1-6, with TRBD1 identical over 9 bases. From germline, CDR1 is SGHNT and CDR2 YENEEA. This CDR3 has 16 residues. V lost 3 bases to trimming and J lost 3 bases; unmatched junction nucleotides: 3. The entire variable domain, with the rest obtained from reference TRBV11-3 and TRBJ1-6, is as follows: EAGVVQSPRYKIIEKKQPVAFWCNPISGHNTLYWYLQNLGQGPELLIRYENEEAVDDSQLPKDRFSAERLKGVDSTLKIQPAELGDSAVYLCASSFRTGVYNSPLHFGNGTRLTVT.

This chain links TRBV30 with TRBJ2-1; D gene ambiguous. V lost 0 bases to trimming and J lost 8 bases, with 5 bases between them. The germline CDR1 and CDR2 sequences are GTSNPN and SVGIG (reference sequence). CDR3 size: 11 residues. The CDR3 loop is CAWSVLDEQFF. The CDR3 DNA reads as TGTGCCTGGAGTGTACTGGATGAGCAGTTCTTC.

This chain links TRBV18 with TRBJ2-2; maybe TRBD1 (5 bases). V was shortened by 0 bases and J by 2 bases, with 10 bases between the two germline ends. Germline V gene lookup returns CDR1 KGHSH and CDR2 LQKENI. This CDR3 is built from 16 residues. The CDR3 DNA reads as TGTGCCAGCTCACCACCGTTAGGGGCAAACACCGGGGAGCTGTTTTTT. This sequence encodes CASSPPLGANTGELFF.

The rearrangement joins TRBV30 to TRBJ2-7; 7 bases are shared with TRBD1. Germline V gene sequence: CDR1 GTSNPN, CDR2 SVGIG (reference sequence). V trimming: 8 bases; J trimming: 2 bases; junction bases outside the gene matches: 12. This CDR3 comprises 14 residues. CDR3 DNA sequence: TGTGCCAGCAGTACGACAGGGATTACCTACGAGCAGTACTTC. Its protein is CASSTTGITYEQYF.

The CDR3 region is CASSPTSGRSTGELFF. The CDR3 nucleotides read TGCGCCAGCAGCCCGACTAGCGGGAGGAGTACCGGGGAGCTGTTTTTT. The rearrangement links TRBV4-1 to TRBJ2-2, with 13 bases identical to TRBD2. The CDR3 is 16 amino acids. V dropped 4 bases and J dropped 5; count of bases not matched to a gene: 4. Germline CDR1 and CDR2: MGHRA and YSYEKL.

In this sample, this clonotype turned up many times. J is TRBJ2-7 and V is TRBV5-4, with 11 bases fitting TRBD2. Germline V CDR1 and CDR2: SGHNT, YYREEE (reference sequence). This CDR3 contains 15 residues. J gave up 4 bases and V 4 bases, and 7 bases lay outside the gene matches. CDR3 in DNA: TGTGCCAGCAGCCGACGACTAGCGGGAAGTTACGAGCAGTACTTC. Its protein product is CASSRRLAGSYEQYF.

This clonotype turned up a few times. The CDR3 is CASEAGWTGELFF. The CDR3 region has the DNA TGTGCCAGCGAGGCAGGCTGGACCGGGGAGCTGTTTTTT. The chain carries TRBV28 and TRBJ2-2; D unresolved. Germline V lookup: CDR1 MDHEN, CDR2 SYDVKM. The CDR3 loop spans 13 amino acids. Trimming cost V 8 bases and J 5 bases, with 12 bases left between them.

This clonotype was recorded many times. V is TRBV3-1 and J is TRBJ1-2; D remains ambiguous. CDR1 LGHDT and CDR2 YNNKEL come from the germline V gene (reference sequence). V lost 3 bases to trimming and J lost 0 bases, with 14 bases between them. The CDR3 is 16 residues long. CDR3 in DNA: TGTGCCAGCAGCCACCGGTCCCTGGTAACTAACTATGGCTACACCTTC. Residues: CASSHRSLVTNYGYTF.

Note on this clonotype: Since no conserved phenylalanine or tryptophan closes the CDR3, a read error is the likely cause. The chain joins TRBV6-2 or TRBV6-3 to TRBJ1-1; a possible D gene is TRBD1 (5 bases). The CDR3 is made up of 13 amino acids. The germline V gene encodes CDR1 MNHEY and CDR2 SVGEGT. Trimming took off 5 bases at V and 0 bases at J, with 7 bases between the two ends. The CDR3 DNA reads TGTGCCAGCAGTAGGGGTATGAACACTGAAGCTTTCCTT. This sequence encodes CASSRGMNTEAFL.

This clonotype was picked up a small number of times. The chain combines TRBV2 with TRBJ2-3; 9 nucleotides line up with TRBD2. Looked up from germline, CDR1 is SNHLY and CDR2 is FYNNEI. The CDR3 extends over 14 amino acids. Trimming removed 9 bases from V and 5 bases from J; junction bases left unmatched: 9. CDR3 nucleotides: TGTGCCAGTTCGACTAGCGGTCGGGTAGATACGCAGTATTTT. Amino acid sequence: CASSTSGRVDTQYF.

This clonotype was picked up a small number of times. The genes are TRBV29-1 and TRBJ1-1, with D possibly TRBD1 on 5 matching bases. The CDR3 has 13 residues. CDR1 SQVTM and CDR2 ANQGSEA come from the germline V gene. Between the trimmed V and J ends, which lost 4 bases and 0 bases, there was a span of 9 bases. Here the CDR3 DNA reads TGCAGCGTTGGACAGATTATGAACACTGAAGCTTTCTTT. Residues: CSVGQIMNTEAFF.

This clonotype was seen repeatedly, ten times or more. V and J are TRBV11-2 and TRBJ2-7; D is perhaps TRBD1 or TRBD2 (5 bases each). CDR1 SGHAT and CDR2 FQNNGV come from the germline V gene. With 7 bases removed from V and 7 bases from J, the gap between germline ends came to 11 bases. The CDR3 sequence is 11 residues long. For the CDR3, the DNA is TGTGCCAGCACAGGGACGGGGGAGCAGTACTTC. It translates to CASTGTGEQYF.

The rearrangement uses TRBV11-1 and TRBJ2-2; TRBD2 aligns across 8 bases. With V trimmed by 5 bases and J by 7 bases, 9 bases remained unmatched. Germline-derived CDR1 and CDR2 are SGHAT and FQDESV (reference sequence). The CDR3 covers 15 residues. CDR3 nucleotide sequence: TGTGCCAGCAGCCCCCAACGGGGGGGGGTCGGGGAGCTGTTTTTT. It codes for CASSPQRGGVGELFF.

At least ten counts were recorded for this clonotype. CDR3 sequence (DNA): TGTGCCATCAGTGAGTCGAGAGACCACTACAATGAGCAGTTCTTC. Translated, it gives CAISESRDHYNEQFF. The gene calls are TRBV10-3 and TRBJ2-1, with D hard to call. The germline V and J ends were trimmed by 0 bases and 3 bases, with 9 bases remaining between them. Germline V gene data show CDR1 as ENHRY and CDR2 as SYGVKD. This CDR3 comprises 15 residues.

This chain links TRBV7-8 with TRBJ1-2; the match to TRBD1 covers 12 bases. The V and J ends lost 4 bases and 3 bases, in that order; junction bases with no gene match: 3. Germline CDR1 reads SGHVS; CDR2 reads FQNEAQ. The CDR3 has 15 residues. This CDR3 reads CASSSRDRGHYGYTF. The CDR3 coding sequence is TGTGCCAGCAGCTCCCGGGACAGGGGGCACTATGGCTACACCTTC.

The V call is TRBV11-2, the J call TRBJ1-1; the match to TRBD1 covers 8 bases. The V gene end was trimmed by 5 bases and the J gene end by 1 base; junction bases not matched to a gene: 6. This CDR3 has 15 amino acids. Germline V gene sequence: CDR1 SGHAT, CDR2 FQNNGV. In DNA form, the CDR3 reads TGTGCCAGCAGCCTCAGGACAGGGAAGAACACTGAAGCTTTCTTT. This sequence encodes CASSLRTGKNTEAFF.

This clonotype was recorded a few times. The chain couples TRBV20-1 to TRBJ1-1, with D maybe TRBD1 (6 bases). Per germline, CDR1 DFQATT and CDR2 SNEGSKA (reference sequence). This CDR3 is 13 amino acids long. The V end was cut by 3 bases, the J end by 1 base, with 9 bases between. The CDR3 reads CSARRDTNTEAFF. The CDR3 nucleotides are TGCAGTGCTAGGCGGGACACGAACACTGAAGCTTTCTTT.

The sample holds many counts of this clonotype. The rearrangement uses TRBV2 and TRBJ1-1, with D possibly matching TRBD1 (5 bases). This CDR3 comprises 14 residues. Germline V gives CDR1 SNHLY, CDR2 FYNNEI. The V end lost 2 bases, the J end lost 5 bases, and 12 bases lay between the germline ends. This CDR3 is CASSERGRVTEAFF. As DNA, the CDR3 is TGTGCCAGCAGTGAACGGGGCCGAGTGACTGAAGCTTTCTTT.

This clonotype has at least ten counts. V gene TRBV28 combines with J gene TRBJ1-1; D possibly corresponds to TRBD1 (6 bases). V lost 7 bases, J lost 5 bases, and 20 bases lay in between. CDR1 and CDR2 (germline): MDHEN, SYDVKM. This CDR3 contains 15 residues. CDR3 sequence: CASIELQGKWTEAFF. The CDR3 DNA sequence: TGTGCCAGCATTGAATTACAGGGCAAGTGGACTGAAGCTTTCTTT.

This clonotype was seen repeatedly, ten times or more. The rearrangement links TRBV20-1 to TRBJ1-5; TRBD1 agrees at 7 bases. V trimming: 0 bases; J trimming: 3 bases; junction bases outside the gene matches: 5. Germline V lookup: CDR1 DFQATT, CDR2 SNEGSKA (reference sequence). The CDR3 runs to 15 residues. The CDR3 protein is CSARDLTGDNQPQHF. The DNA of the CDR3 is TGCAGTGCTAGAGATCTCACAGGGGACAATCAGCCCCAGCATTTT.

The V call is TRBV5-1, the J call TRBJ2-5, with TRBD1 identical over 10 bases. The CDR3 totals 14 residues. V gave up 4 bases and J gave up 5 bases; unmatched junction bases: 5. CDR1 is SGHRS and CDR2 is YFSETQ in the germline V gene. CDR3 protein: CASSTRDRGETQYF. The CDR3 DNA reads as TGCGCCAGCAGCACCCGGGACAGGGGTGAGACCCAGTACTTC.